This section outlines one TCR beta chain sequence together with its context. No antigen is known for it. The data belong to a study of T cells in Graves' hyperthyroidism and ophthalmopathy. Study-wide results and limits: The model predicted ophthalmopathy a median approximately 6 months before onset.

Exclusion criteria comprised uncontrolled infection, other autoimmune disease, pregnancy or lactation. RNA transcripts yielded amplified TCR beta CDR3 regions. The HTBI primer set drove a first-round RT-PCR of the TCR CDR3. TCRdb re-called the multiplex PCR reads through MiXCR, storing one row per CDR3 protein. The data show 400,000 to 500,000 distinct CDR3 sequences, approximately 14% seen once. Losses at the gene ends were 1 base for V and 2 bases for J; bases not matched to a gene: 2. The CDR3 loop spans 16 amino acids. Germline-derived CDR1 and CDR2 are SGHDN and FVKESK. The material sequenced was blood. This chain links TRBV14 with TRBJ2-1; 10 bases match TRBD2. This sequence originates from a woman aged 18 to 35 with Graves' hyperthyroidism. The CDR3 region is CASSQVLAGAYNEQFF. CDR3 DNA sequence: TGTGCCAGCAGCCAAGTCCTAGCGGGAGCCTACAATGAGCAGTTCTTC.